This record concerns one TCR beta chain sequence. As yet, its antigen is unknown. The data are from a study of T cell repertoires in cytomegalovirus infection. Study information: Carrying CMV and the relevant HLA type showed in public TCR beta signatures. Findings and limits, study-wide: Carriage of CMV together with the relevant HLA was identifiable through cumulative public TCR beta family frequency. HLA-C-restricted CMV clonotypes gave the most frequent clonotype in two of eight donors.

TCRdb itself ran the reads through MiXCR, one entry per CDR3 protein. The repertoire holds 150,000 to 200,000 distinct CDR3 sequences, with roughly 9% as singletons. Germline-derived CDR1 and CDR2 are SGDLS and YYNGEE. V dropped 0 bases and J dropped 3 bases, with 10 bases sitting between them. The CDR3 loop spans 15 amino acids. The sequenced material came from PBMCs. This chain joins TRBV9 and TRBJ2-1; D unresolved. The TCR originated in a human donor in good health (CMV status not recorded). Some clones in this sample may be carry-over from other donors' samples. CDR3 residues: CASSVDGRFYNEQFF. The CDR3 DNA reads TGTGCCAGCAGCGTAGACGGTCGATTCTACAATGAGCAGTTCTTC. Using reference TRBV9 and TRBJ2-1 for the parts outside the CDR3, the full variable domain is DSGVTQTPKHLITATGQRVTLRCSPRSGDLSVYWYQQSLDQGLQFLIQYYNGEERAKGNILERFSAQQFPDLHSELNLSSLELGDSALYFCASSVDGRFYNEQFFGPGTRLTVL.